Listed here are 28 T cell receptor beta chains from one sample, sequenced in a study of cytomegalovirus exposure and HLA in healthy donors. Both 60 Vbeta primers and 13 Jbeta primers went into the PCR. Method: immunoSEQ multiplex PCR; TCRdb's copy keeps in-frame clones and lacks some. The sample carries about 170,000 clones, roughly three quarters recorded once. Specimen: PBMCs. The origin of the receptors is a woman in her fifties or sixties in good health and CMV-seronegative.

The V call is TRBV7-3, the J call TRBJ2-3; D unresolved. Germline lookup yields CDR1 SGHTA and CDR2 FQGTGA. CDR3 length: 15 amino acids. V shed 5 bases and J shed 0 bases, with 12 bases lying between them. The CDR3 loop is CASSATPSSTDTQYF. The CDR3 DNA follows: TGTGCCAGCAGCGCGACACCTTCTAGCACAGATACGCAGTATTTT.

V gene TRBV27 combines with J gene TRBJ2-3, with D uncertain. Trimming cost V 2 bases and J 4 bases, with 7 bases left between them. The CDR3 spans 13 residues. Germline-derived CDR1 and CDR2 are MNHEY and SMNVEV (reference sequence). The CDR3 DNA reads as TGTGCCAGCAGTTTAGGGCAGCCAGATACGCAGTATTTT. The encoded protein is CASSLGQPDTQYF.

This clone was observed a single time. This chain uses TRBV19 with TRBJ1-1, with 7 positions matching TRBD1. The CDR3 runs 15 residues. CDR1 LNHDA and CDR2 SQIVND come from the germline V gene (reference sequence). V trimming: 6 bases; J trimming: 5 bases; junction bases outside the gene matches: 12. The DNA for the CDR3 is TGTGCCAGTAGCCGACCTTACAGGGGAAATACTGAAGCTTTCTTT. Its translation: CASSRPYRGNTEAFF. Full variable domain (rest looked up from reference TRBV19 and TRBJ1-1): DGGITQSPKYLFRKEGQNVTLSCEQNLNHDAMYWYRQDPGQGLRLIYYSQIVNDFQKGDIAEGYSVSREKKESFPLTVTSAQKNPTAFYLCASSRPYRGNTEAFFGQGTRLTVV.

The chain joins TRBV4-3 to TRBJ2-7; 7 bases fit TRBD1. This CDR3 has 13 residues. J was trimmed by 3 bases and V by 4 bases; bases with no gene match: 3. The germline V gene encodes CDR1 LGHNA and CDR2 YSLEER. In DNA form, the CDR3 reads TGCGCCAGCAGCCGGGACAGAGACTACGAGCAGTACTTC. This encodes CASSRDRDYEQYF.

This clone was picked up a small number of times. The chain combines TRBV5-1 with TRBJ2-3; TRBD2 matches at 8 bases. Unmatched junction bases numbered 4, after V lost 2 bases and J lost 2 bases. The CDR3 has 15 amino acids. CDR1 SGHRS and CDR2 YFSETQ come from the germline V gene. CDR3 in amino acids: CASSFGGGPTDTQYF. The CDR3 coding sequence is TGCGCCAGCAGCTTCGGCGGGGGGCCCACAGATACGCAGTATTTT.

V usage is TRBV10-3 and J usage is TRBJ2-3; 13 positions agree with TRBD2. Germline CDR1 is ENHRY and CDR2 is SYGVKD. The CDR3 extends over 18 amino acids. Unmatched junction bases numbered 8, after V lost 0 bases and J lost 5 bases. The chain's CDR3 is CAISESGTSGTGRDTQYF. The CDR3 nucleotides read TGTGCCATCAGTGAGTCTGGGACTAGCGGGACCGGGCGAGATACGCAGTATTTT.

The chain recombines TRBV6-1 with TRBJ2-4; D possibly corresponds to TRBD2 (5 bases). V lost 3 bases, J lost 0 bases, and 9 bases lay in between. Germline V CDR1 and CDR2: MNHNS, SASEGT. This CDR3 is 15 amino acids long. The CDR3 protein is CASSELGIAKNIQYF. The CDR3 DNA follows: TGTGCCAGCAGTGAGCTCGGGATAGCCAAAAACATTCAGTACTTC.

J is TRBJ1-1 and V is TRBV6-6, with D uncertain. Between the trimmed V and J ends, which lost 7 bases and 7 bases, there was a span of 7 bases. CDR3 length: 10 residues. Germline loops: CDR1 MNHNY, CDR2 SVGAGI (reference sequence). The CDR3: CASNKSEAFF. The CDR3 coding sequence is TGTGCCAGCAACAAAAGTGAAGCTTTCTTT.

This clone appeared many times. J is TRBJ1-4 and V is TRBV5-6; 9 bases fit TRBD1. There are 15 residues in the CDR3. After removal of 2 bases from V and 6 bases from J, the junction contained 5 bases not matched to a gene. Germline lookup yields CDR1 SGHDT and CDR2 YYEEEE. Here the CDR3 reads CASSFVGQGYEKLFF. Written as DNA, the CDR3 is TGTGCCAGCAGCTTTGTGGGACAGGGATATGAAAAACTGTTTTTT.

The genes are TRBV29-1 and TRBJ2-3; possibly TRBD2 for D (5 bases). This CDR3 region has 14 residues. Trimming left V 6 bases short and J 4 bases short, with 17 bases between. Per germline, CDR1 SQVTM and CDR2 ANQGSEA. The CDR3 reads CSVEGTGYSDTQYF. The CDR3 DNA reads TGCAGCGTCGAGGGAACGGGGTACTCAGATACGCAGTATTTT.

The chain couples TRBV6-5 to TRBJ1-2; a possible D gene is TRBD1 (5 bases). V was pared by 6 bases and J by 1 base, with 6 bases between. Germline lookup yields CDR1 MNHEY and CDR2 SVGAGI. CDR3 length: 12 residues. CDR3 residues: CASRDSNYGYTF. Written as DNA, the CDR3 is TGTGCCAGCAGAGACAGTAACTATGGCTACACCTTC.

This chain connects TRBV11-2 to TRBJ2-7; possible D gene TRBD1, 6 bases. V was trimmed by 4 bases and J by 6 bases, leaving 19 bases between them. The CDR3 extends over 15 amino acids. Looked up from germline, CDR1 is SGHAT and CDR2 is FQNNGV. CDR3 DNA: TGTGCCAGCAGCTCAGAATACAGGGAAACTGGCGAGCAGTACTTC. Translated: CASSSEYRETGEQYF.

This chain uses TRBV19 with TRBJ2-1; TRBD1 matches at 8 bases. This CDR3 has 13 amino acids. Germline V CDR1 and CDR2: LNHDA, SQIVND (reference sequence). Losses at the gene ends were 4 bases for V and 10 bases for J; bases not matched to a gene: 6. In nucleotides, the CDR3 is TGTGCCAGTAGTACAGACAGGGGCTCGGAGCAGTTCTTC. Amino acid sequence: CASSTDRGSEQFF.

The CDR3 DNA is TGTGCCAGCAGCGTTACAGCGGGGAGCTCCTACAATGAGCAGTTCTTC. It codes for CASSVTAGSSYNEQFF. J is TRBJ2-1 and V is TRBV9, with 7 bases aligning to TRBD2. Germline trimming cut 2 bases from V and 0 bases from J; bases unmatched to any gene: 5. This CDR3 spans 16 amino acids. The V gene's germline CDR1 is SGDLS and CDR2 YYNGEE.

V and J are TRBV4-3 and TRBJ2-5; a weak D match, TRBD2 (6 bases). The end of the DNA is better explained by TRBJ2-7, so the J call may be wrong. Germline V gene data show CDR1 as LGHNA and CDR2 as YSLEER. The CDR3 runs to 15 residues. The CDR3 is CASSQGWDLSGEQYF. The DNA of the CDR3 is TGCGCCAGCAGCCAAGGCTGGGATCTTAGCGGCGAGCAGTACTTC.

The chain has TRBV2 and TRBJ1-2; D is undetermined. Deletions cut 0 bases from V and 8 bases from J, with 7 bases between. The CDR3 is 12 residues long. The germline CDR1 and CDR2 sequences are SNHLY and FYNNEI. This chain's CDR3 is CASSEAAGGYTF. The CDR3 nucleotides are TGTGCCAGCAGTGAAGCTGCGGGAGGCTACACCTTC.

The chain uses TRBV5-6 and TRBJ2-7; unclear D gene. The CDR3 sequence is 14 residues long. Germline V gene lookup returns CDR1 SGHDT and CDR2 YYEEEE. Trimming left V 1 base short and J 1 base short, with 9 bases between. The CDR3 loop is CASSLQLQSYEQYF. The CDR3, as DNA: TGTGCCAGCAGCTTGCAACTACAATCCTACGAGCAGTACTTC.

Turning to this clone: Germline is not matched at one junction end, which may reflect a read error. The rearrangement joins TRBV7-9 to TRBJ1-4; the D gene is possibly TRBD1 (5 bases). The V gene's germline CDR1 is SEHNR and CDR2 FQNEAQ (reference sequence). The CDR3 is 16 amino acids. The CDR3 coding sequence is TGTTCCAGCAGCTTAGACGTAGGGGTTCGAGAGGAAAAACTGTTTTTT. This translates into CSSSLDVGVREEKLFF.

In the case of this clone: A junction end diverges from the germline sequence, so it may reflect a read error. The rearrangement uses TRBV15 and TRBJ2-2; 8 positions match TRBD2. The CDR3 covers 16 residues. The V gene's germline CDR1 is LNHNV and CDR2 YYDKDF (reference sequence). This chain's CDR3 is CATSAQGRGATWELFF. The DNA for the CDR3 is TGTGCCACCAGCGCCCAAGGGCGGGGGGCCACCTGGGAGCTGTTTTTT.

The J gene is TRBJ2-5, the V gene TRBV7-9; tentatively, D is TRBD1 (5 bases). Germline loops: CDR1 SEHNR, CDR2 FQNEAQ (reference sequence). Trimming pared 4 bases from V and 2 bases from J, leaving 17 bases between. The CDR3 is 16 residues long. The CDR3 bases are TGTGCCAGCAGCTCGTGGGGCAGCTATTCTCAAGAGACCCAGTACTTC. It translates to CASSSWGSYSQETQYF.

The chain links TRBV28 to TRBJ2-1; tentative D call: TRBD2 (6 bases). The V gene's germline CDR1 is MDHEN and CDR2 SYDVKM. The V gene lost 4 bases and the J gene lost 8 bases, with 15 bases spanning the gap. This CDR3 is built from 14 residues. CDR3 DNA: TGTGCCAGCAGTTCCTGGGGGGTGTCGTATGAGCAGTTCTTC. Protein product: CASSSWGVSYEQFF.

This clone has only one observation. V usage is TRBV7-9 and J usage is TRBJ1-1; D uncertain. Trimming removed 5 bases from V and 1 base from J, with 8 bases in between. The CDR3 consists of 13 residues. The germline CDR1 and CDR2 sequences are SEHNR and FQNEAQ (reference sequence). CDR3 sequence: CASSREGNTEAFF. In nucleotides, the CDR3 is TGTGCCAGCAGCCGGGAGGGGAACACTGAAGCTTTCTTT.

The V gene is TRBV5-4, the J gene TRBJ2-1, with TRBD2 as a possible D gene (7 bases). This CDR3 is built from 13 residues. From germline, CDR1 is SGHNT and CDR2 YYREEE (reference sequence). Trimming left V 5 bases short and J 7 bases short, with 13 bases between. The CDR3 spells CASRTRGGNEQFF. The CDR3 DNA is TGTGCCAGCAGAACAAGGGGGGGGAATGAGCAGTTCTTC.

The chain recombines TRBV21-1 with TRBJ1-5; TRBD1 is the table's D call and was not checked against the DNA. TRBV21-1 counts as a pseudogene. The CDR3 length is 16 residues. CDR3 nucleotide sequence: TGTGCCAGCAGCAAAGTGGCAGGACAGAGCAATCAGCCCCAGCATTTT. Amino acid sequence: CASSKVAGQSNQPQHF.

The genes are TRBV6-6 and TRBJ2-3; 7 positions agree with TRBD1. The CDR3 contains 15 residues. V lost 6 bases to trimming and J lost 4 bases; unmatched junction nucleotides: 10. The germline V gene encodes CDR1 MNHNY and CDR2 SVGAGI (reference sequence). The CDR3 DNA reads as TGTGCCAGCAGAAGTGGACAGGCCGGGCCAGATACGCAGTATTTT. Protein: CASRSGQAGPDTQYF.

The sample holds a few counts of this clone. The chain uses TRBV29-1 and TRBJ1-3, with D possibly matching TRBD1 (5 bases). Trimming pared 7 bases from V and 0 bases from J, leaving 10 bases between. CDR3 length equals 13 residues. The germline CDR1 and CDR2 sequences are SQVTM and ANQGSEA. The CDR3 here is CSAQGGSGNTIYF. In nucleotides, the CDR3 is TGCAGCGCCCAGGGAGGCTCTGGAAACACCATATATTTT.

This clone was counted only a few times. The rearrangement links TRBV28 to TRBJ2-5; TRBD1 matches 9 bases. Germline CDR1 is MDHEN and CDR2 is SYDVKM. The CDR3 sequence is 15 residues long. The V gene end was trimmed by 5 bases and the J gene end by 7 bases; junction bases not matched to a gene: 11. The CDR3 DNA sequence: TGTGCCAGCAGTACACGCCGGGACAGGGTCGGGACCCAGTACTTC. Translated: CASSTRRDRVGTQYF.

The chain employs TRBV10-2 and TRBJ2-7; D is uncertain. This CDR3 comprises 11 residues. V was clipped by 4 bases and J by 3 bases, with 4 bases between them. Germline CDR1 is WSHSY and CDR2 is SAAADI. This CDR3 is CASSAGYEQYF. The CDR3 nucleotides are TGCGCCAGCAGTGCCGGCTACGAGCAGTACTTC.